One and the same sample provided the 4 T cell receptor beta chains below, sequenced in a study of cytomegalovirus exposure and HLA in healthy donors. This PCR relied on a set of 60 Vbeta primers and 13 Jbeta primers. TCRdb's table, derived via immunoSEQ multiplex PCR, lists solely in-frame clones and lacks some. The sample has about 100,000 clones, approximately 73% seen once. The sample taken for sequencing was PBMCs. The source is a woman between 45 and 60 years old in good health and CMV-seropositive.

The chain uses TRBV6-5 and TRBJ1-6, with 7 bases that match TRBD1. CDR1 MNHEY and CDR2 SVGAGI come from the germline V gene. J was trimmed by 8 bases and V by 10 bases; bases with no gene match: 14. The CDR3 has 15 amino acids. The CDR3 sequence is CATGKRGQGDSPLHF. The CDR3 nucleotides are TGTGCCACCGGGAAGAGAGGGCAGGGGGATTCACCCCTCCACTTT.

The genes are TRBV4-2 and TRBJ2-5, with a tentative D call TRBD2 (5 bases). TRBJ2-7 explains the end of the DNA better; the J call may be wrong. The CDR3 covers 14 residues. CDR1 LGHNA and CDR2 YNFKEQ come from the germline V gene. This CDR3 is CASSQDGGVSEQYF. The CDR3 DNA reads TGTGCCAGCAGCCAAGATGGAGGTGTCTCCGAGCAGTACTTC.

This clone has only a few counts. The CDR3 is CASRGAQRLTEAFF. The CDR3 DNA reads TGTGCCAGCAGGGGGGCACAGCGCCTCACTGAAGCTTTCTTT. The rearrangement uses TRBV7-2 and TRBJ1-1, with a weak D call TRBD1 (6 bases). CDR1 and CDR2 (germline): SGHTA, FQGNSA. The CDR3 is 14 residues long. Between the trimmed V and J ends, which lost 6 bases and 4 bases, there was a span of 15 bases. The variable domain in full, completed from reference TRBV7-2 and TRBJ1-1, reads GAGVSQSPSNKVTEKGKDVELRCDPISGHTALYWYRQSLGQGLEFLIYFQGNSAPDKSGLPSDRFSAERTGGSVSTLTIQRTQQEDSAVYLCASRGAQRLTEAFFGQGTRLTVV.

This clone was seen once. The CDR3 loop is CASLPGVGVSFVQAETQYF. The CDR3 region has the DNA TGTGCCAGCTTGCCTGGGGTAGGGGTGAGCTTCGTACAAGCGGAGACCCAGTACTTC. The chain carries TRBV7-8 and TRBJ2-5; tentative D call: TRBD1 (5 bases). Trimming removed 8 bases at V and 5 bases at J, with 33 bases between. From germline, CDR1 is SGHVS and CDR2 FQNEAQ. CDR3 length: 19 amino acids.